The 14 T cell receptor beta chains given below trace back to one sample, sequenced in a study of spatial heterogeneity in lung cancer. Time point defined: sample taken at primary tumor resection. Sequencing of whole RNA from tumor, nontumor lung or frozen PBMC involved no sorting. Each CDR3 protein gets one entry after TCRdb re-called the 5' RACE reads with MiXCR. The sample contains roughly 15,000 distinct CDR3 sequences, 7.9% of which appear only once. The starting material was PBMCs, obtained at surgery. Every receptor here comes from a female donor with early-stage non-small cell lung cancer.

The sample holds many counts of this clonotype. The V gene is TRBV9, the J gene TRBJ2-7, with 10 bases matching TRBD1. CDR1 is SGDLS and CDR2 is YYNGEE in the germline V gene. The ends lost 4 bases at V and 7 bases at J; junction bases unmatched: 8. This CDR3 has 14 amino acids. DNA for the CDR3: TGTGCCAGCAGCCGGACTCCGGGACAGGGGGAGCAGTACTTC. Residues: CASSRTPGQGEQYF.

In this sample, this clonotype turned up many times. The chain recombines TRBV12-3 or TRBV12-4 with TRBJ1-1, with 7 bases identical to TRBD1. The V and J ends lost 6 bases and 7 bases, in that order; junction bases with no gene match: 17. The CDR3 has 16 amino acids. Here the CDR3 DNA reads TGTGCCAGCAGCGAAGGGTCCCGGAGGGGGCAACATGAAGCTTTCTTT. As protein: CASSEGSRRGQHEAFF.

By share, this clonotype counts as medium-sized. V is TRBV6-2 or TRBV6-3 and J is TRBJ2-5; 8 bases align to TRBD2. The V and J ends lost 7 bases and 3 bases, in that order; junction bases with no gene match: 13. Germline V gene lookup returns CDR1 MNHEY and CDR2 SVGEGT. The CDR3 has 16 residues. The CDR3 nucleotides are TGTGCCAGCACCCTGCCAGCGGGGGATGTTGAAGAGACCCAGTACTTC. Protein product: CASTLPAGDVEETQYF.

In this sample, this clonotype turned up many times. CDR3 sequence (DNA): TGCGCCAGCAGCCAAGATCAGGGGTACGAGCAGTACTTC. Translation: CASSQDQGYEQYF. The chain combines TRBV4-3 with TRBJ2-7; weak D call: TRBD1 (6 bases). V lost 0 bases and J lost 4, with 7 bases in between. Germline V gives CDR1 LGHNA, CDR2 YSLEER. CDR3 length: 13 residues.

The V and J genes are TRBV6-1 and TRBJ2-6; D uncertain. The CDR3 extends over 15 amino acids. V lost 7 bases and J lost 1, with 11 bases in between. CDR1 and CDR2 from the germline V gene are MNHNS and SASEGT. The CDR3 is CASIPSSSGANVLTF. In DNA, the CDR3 is TGTGCCAGCATCCCCTCCAGTTCTGGGGCCAACGTCCTGACTTTC.

This clonotype appeared many times. The chain has TRBV6-6 and TRBJ2-7; 12 nucleotides align to TRBD1. With 5 bases clipped from V and 9 bases from J, the junction kept 8 bases outside the gene matches. CDR1 MNHNY and CDR2 SVGAGI come from the germline V gene (reference sequence). CDR3 length equals 14 residues. CDR3 residues: CASSHPGQGAWQYF. The CDR3 coding sequence is TGTGCCAGCAGTCACCCGGGACAGGGGGCTTGGCAGTACTTC.

This clonotype was found a few times. The chain has TRBV10-2 and TRBJ2-2, with D perhaps TRBD1 (6 bases). The CDR3 covers 14 residues. Germline loops: CDR1 WSHSY, CDR2 SAAADI. With 6 bases removed from V and 6 bases from J, the gap between germline ends came to 14 bases. The CDR3 region is CASREDSRSGELFF. The CDR3 DNA reads as TGCGCCAGCAGGGAGGACAGCCGTTCCGGGGAGCTGTTTTTT.

V is TRBV5-4 and J is TRBJ2-7; D not resolved. The V end lost 6 bases, the J end lost 0 bases, and 13 bases lay between the germline ends. The CDR3 contains 14 residues. Germline loops: CDR1 SGHNT, CDR2 YYREEE (reference sequence). The chain's CDR3 is CASTREIGSYEQYF. Here the CDR3 DNA reads TGTGCCAGCACCCGTGAGATCGGCTCCTACGAGCAGTACTTC. The full variable domain, its missing parts supplied by reference TRBV5-4 and TRBJ2-7, is ETGVTQSPTHLIKTRGQQVTLRCSSQSGHNTVSWYQQALGQGPQFIFQYYREEENGRGNFPPRFSGLQFPNYSSELNVNALELDDSALYLCASTREIGSYEQYFGPGTRLTVT.

The gene calls are TRBV20-1 and TRBJ2-7; 7 nucleotides line up with TRBD1. The V gene's germline CDR1 is DFQATT and CDR2 SNEGSKA (reference sequence). The CDR3 contains 14 residues. Trimming at V came to 5 bases and at J to 0 bases, leaving 7 bases not matched to a gene. CDR3 sequence reads: CSARTGDSSYEQYF. The CDR3 DNA follows: TGCAGTGCTCGGACAGGCGATAGCTCCTACGAGCAGTACTTC.

On this clonotype itself: One base away lies a much larger clone, so this may be a sequencing read error. The chain couples TRBV12-3 or TRBV12-4 to TRBJ2-7; 12 nucleotides line up with TRBD1. The length of the CDR3 is 14 residues. The CDR3 DNA sequence: TGTGCCAGCAGTTGGGGACAGGGGGCCTACAAGCAGTACTTC. Translated, it gives CASSWGQGAYKQYF.

This clonotype was counted ten times or more. The CDR3, as DNA: TGTGCCAGCACGATCACAGGGGAGCCTTCACGGGCTTTCTTT. Its protein is CASTITGEPSRAFF. This chain uses TRBV7-2 with TRBJ1-1, with 7 bases that match TRBD1. CDR3 length: 14 residues. Germline V lookup: CDR1 SGHTA, CDR2 FQGNSA. The V and J ends lost 7 bases and 11 bases, in that order; junction bases with no gene match: 16.

V is TRBV7-3 and J is TRBJ2-2; D unclear. V lost 4 bases to trimming and J lost 3 bases, with 6 bases between them. This CDR3 spans 13 amino acids. The V gene's germline CDR1 is SGHTA and CDR2 FQGTGA. The CDR3 spells CASSSRDTGELFF. DNA of the CDR3: TGTGCCAGCAGCTCAAGGGACACCGGGGAGCTGTTTTTT.

This clonotype was recorded at least ten times. J is TRBJ2-7 and V is TRBV10-3; 8 positions agree with TRBD1. Germline CDR1 and CDR2: ENHRY and SYGVKD. CDR3 length: 13 residues. V trimming: 9 bases; J trimming: 5 bases; junction bases outside the gene matches: 9. The CDR3 nucleotides read TGTGCCATTTGGAGCAGGGGGCTAGACGAGCAGTACTTC. Its translation is CAIWSRGLDEQYF.

The chain uses TRBV5-1 and TRBJ1-3; 7 nucleotides match TRBD1. The CDR3 loop spans 15 amino acids. Germline CDR1 and CDR2: SGHRS and YFSETQ. V lost 2 bases, J lost 3 bases, and 5 bases stayed unmatched. The CDR3 loop is CASSFTGEVGNTIYF. The CDR3 DNA reads as TGCGCCAGCAGCTTTACAGGGGAAGTTGGAAACACCATATATTTT.